Listed below are T cell receptor beta chains from one sample, sequenced in a study of T cell responses to AZD1222 COVID-19 vaccine. Produced via immunoSEQ multiplex PCR; TCRdb's table is partial and in-frame only. The repertoire consists of roughly 150,000 clones, with 91% occurring once and the leading ten covering about 4.4%. The material was peripheral blood, obtained on day 0 of AZD1222 vaccination. These receptors all stem from an adult in good health. CDR3s include the opening cysteine and the closing phenylalanine or tryptophan. A D gene is named only where the DNA matches it firmly. For some rows the clone size is stated as once, few or many, or as a class when expanded; others skip it.

j_gene | abundance | v_gene | d_gene | CDR3nt | CDR3aa
TRBJ2-7 | . | TRBV29-1 | . | TGCAGCGTAGGGTGGGGTCGCTACGAGCAGTACTTC | CSVGWGRYEQYF
TRBJ1-5 | . | TRBV28 | . | TGTGCCAGCAGCCCCGACACCGCCGGCAATCAGCCCCAGCATTTT | CASSPDTAGNQPQHF
TRBJ2-1 | . | TRBV28 | TRBD2 | TGTGCCAGCGGGAGGGAACAGCCGTTCTTC | CASGREQPFF
TRBJ1-1 | . | TRBV4-1 | . | TGCGCCAGCAGCCAAGTTGGGGGAATGAACACTGAAGCTTTCTTT | CASSQVGGMNTEAFF
TRBJ1-1 | . | TRBV11-2 | . | TGTGCCAGCAGCTTAGTAGGGACGGACAACACTGAAGCTTTCTTT | CASSLVGTDNTEAFF
TRBJ2-7 | . | TRBV5-5 | TRBD2 | TGTGCCAGCAGTTACGGCGGGAGCTCCTACGAGCAGTACTTC | CASSYGGSSYEQYF
TRBJ2-2 | . | TRBV10-2 | TRBD1 | TGCGCCACCCGGACAGGGACTCCGAACGGGGAGCTGTTTTTT | CATRTGTPNGELFF
TRBJ2-7 | . | TRBV28 | . | TGTGCCAGCAGTTTTTCCCAGGGGCCCTACGAGCAGTACTTC | CASSFSQGPYEQYF
TRBJ2-1 | . | TRBV10-1 | . | TGCGCCAGCAGTGACTCTGGACAGTACAATGAGCAGTTCTTC | CASSDSGQYNEQFF
TRBJ2-7 | . | TRBV12-3/TRBV12-4 | . | TGTGCCAGCAGTTTAACGGGATACGAGCAGTACTTC | CASSLTGYEQYF
TRBJ2-5 | . | TRBV27 | . | TGTGCCAGCGGACATCCCGGGCTCGCGGAGACCCAGTACTTC | CASGHPGLAETQYF
TRBJ1-1 | . | TRBV5-1 | TRBD1 | TGCGCCAGCAGTTGGACAGGGGGCACTGAAGCTTTCTTT | CASSWTGGTEAFF
TRBJ2-7 | . | TRBV19 | TRBD1 | TGTGCCAGCAACCCTTGGGGACAGGGGGCCTACGAGCAGTACTTC | CASNPWGQGAYEQYF
TRBJ2-6 | . | TRBV5-4 | . | TGTGCCAGCAGCTTGGAACAGACCTCTGGGGCCAACGTCCTGACTTTC | CASSLEQTSGANVLTF
TRBJ2-7 | . | TRBV6-2/TRBV6-3 | TRBD2 | TGTGCCAGCAGTTCCAGACTAGCAGCTGACTTTTACGAGCAGTACTTC | CASSSRLAADFYEQYF
TRBJ2-1 | . | TRBV19 | . | TGTGCCAGTCGAGGTAGCTTGTCCTACAATGAGCAGTTCTTC | CASRGSLSYNEQFF
TRBJ2-7 | . | TRBV4-2 | . | TGTGCCAGCAGCCAAGACCCCTTCGAGCAGTACTTC | CASSQDPFEQYF
TRBJ2-5 | . | TRBV27 | . | TGTGCCATACTAGCCCCCCAGGGCTTCGAGACCCAGTACTTC | CAILAPQGFETQYF
TRBJ2-6 | . | TRBV4-1 | . | TGCGCCAGCAGCCAAGGCACCAGCTCTGGGGCCAACGTCCTGACTTTC | CASSQGTSSGANVLTF
TRBJ1-1 | . | TRBV29-1 | . | TGCAGCGTTGGGCCATTACTCTCGGGGAACACTGAAGCTTTCTTT | CSVGPLLSGNTEAFF
TRBJ1-1 | . | TRBV30 | . | TGTGCCTGGATCTTCGACATAAACACTGAAGCTTTCTTT | CAWIFDINTEAFF
TRBJ2-1 | . | TRBV11-3 | TRBD2 | TGTGCCAGTAGCGAAGGACTAGCGGGGCGTGATGAGCAGTTCTTC | CASSEGLAGRDEQFF
TRBJ1-4 | . | TRBV6-5 | . | TGTGCCAGCAGTCTGAACGCAGCAACTAATGAAAAACTGTTTTTT | CASSLNAATNEKLFF
TRBJ2-1 | . | TRBV2 | TRBD1 | TGTGCCAGCAGTGAACCCTACAGGGGGAACTCCTACAATGAGCAGTTCTTC | CASSEPYRGNSYNEQFF
TRBJ2-5 | once | TRBV13 | . | TGTGCCAGCAGCTTATCCGGGAGCAGGGAGACCCAGTACTTC | CASSLSGSRETQYF
TRBJ2-1 | . | TRBV29-1 | TRBD1 | TGCAGCGTTGGCGGGACAGGGGTCTTCGATGAGCAGTTCTTC | CSVGGTGVFDEQFF
TRBJ1-2 | . | TRBV28 | TRBD1 | TGTGCCAGCACTGGGGGGGGACAGGTCTATGGCTACACCTTC | CASTGGGQVYGYTF
TRBJ1-1 | . | TRBV28 | TRBD1 | TGTGCCAGCAGCCCCCTGGGGGTGGGGACAGGGGATGGGGCTTTCTTT | CASSPLGVGTGDGAFF
TRBJ2-3 | . | TRBV5-1 | . | TGCGCCAGCAGCTTGGAAAGACGCCCAGATACGCAGTATTTT | CASSLERRPDTQYF
TRBJ2-1 | few | TRBV9 | TRBD2 | TGTGCCAGCAGCGTAGCCTCGGCGGCTAGCGGGAGGGATGAGCAGTTCTTC | CASSVASAASGRDEQFF
TRBJ1-5 | . | TRBV27 | TRBD1 | TGTGCCAGCAGTTTATTACAGGGGAGGGGCGGCCAGCATTTT | CASSLLQGRGGQHF
TRBJ1-1 | . | TRBV4-2 | TRBD1 | TGTGCCAGCAGCCAAGATGGCAGGGGGCGGAATGCTGAAGCTTTCTTT | CASSQDGRGRNAEAFF
TRBJ1-3 | . | TRBV5-1 | TRBD1 | TGCGCCAGCAGCTTGGAAGGGACAGCGGACACCATATATTTT | CASSLEGTADTIYF
TRBJ2-1 | . | TRBV15 | TRBD2 | TGTGCCACCAGCAGGGGGCCCGGACTAGCGGGGGCTCCATACAATGAGCAGTTCTTC | CATSRGPGLAGAPYNEQFF
TRBJ1-5 | . | TRBV6-1 | . | TGTGCCAGCAGTGAAGCTCTGGGGTCTAATCAGCCCCAGCATTTT | CASSEALGSNQPQHF
TRBJ2-7 | . | TRBV5-4 | TRBD1 | TGTGCCAGCAGCTCCCGGGACAGCCCCTACGAGCAGTACTTC | CASSSRDSPYEQYF
TRBJ1-2 | once | TRBV6-4 | . | TGTGCCAGCAGGTACACATCCGGGACGAAGTTTCCTGGCTACACCTTC | CASRYTSGTKFPGYTF
TRBJ2-1 | . | TRBV29-1 | . | TGCAGCGCTGCGGGGAGAGTAACCTACAATGAGCAGTTCTTC | CSAAGRVTYNEQFF
TRBJ2-5 | once | TRBV25-1 | . | TGTGCCAGCAGTGAACACAGTCCGAGAGAGACCCAGTACTTC | CASSEHSPRETQYF
TRBJ1-4 | . | TRBV30 | . | TGTGCCTGGAGTGTATCTTCAGGGATGAGAGAAAAACTGTTTTTT | CAWSVSSGMREKLFF
TRBJ2-3 | . | TRBV5-1 | . | TGCGCCAGCAGCCCTTACAGGGAGGAAGATACGCAGTATTTT | CASSPYREEDTQYF
TRBJ2-7 | once | TRBV28 | . | TGTGCCAGCAGCGTTACAGGGATCACCTACGAGCAGTACTTC | CASSVTGITYEQYF
TRBJ1-2 | . | TRBV28 | . | TGTGCCAGCACCTCGGGGGGGGGCGACAGCTATGGCTACACCTTC | CASTSGGGDSYGYTF
TRBJ2-7 | . | TRBV27 | . | TGTGCCAGCAGTTTATCGCTGACCTACGAGCAGTACTTC | CASSLSLTYEQYF
TRBJ2-7 | . | TRBV3-1/TRBV3-2 | TRBD2 | TGTGCCAGCAGCTCCAGCGGGGTCCGACACGAGCAGTACTTC | CASSSSGVRHEQYF